This T cell receptor (beta chain) was profiled in a study of cytomegalovirus exposure and HLA in healthy donors. General study points: It was 150 to 200 TCR beta chains that were listed as cytomegalovirus-associated. Further analysis was carried out later, and it showed several of the most significant clusters appearing linked to common viral pathogens. In an earlier analysis, about 87% or about 30%: the productive usage of most TCR beta V segments. For TCR beta chains, V- and J-gene trimming was later linked to a missense DCLRE1C variant.

To note about this clone: Its antigen is unidentified.

CDR3 size: 14 residues. Germline V gene data show CDR1 as LNHDA and CDR2 as SQIVND (reference sequence). J gave up 1 base and V 7 bases, and 5 bases lay outside the gene matches. The primer mix had 60 Vbeta and 13 Jbeta primers. TCRdb's copy holds only in-frame clones and misses some; the assay was immunoSEQ multiplex PCR. The table includes 95,000 to 150,000 clones, around three quarters detected once. The origin of this receptor is a woman between 45 and 60 years old in good health and CMV-seronegative. Sample: PBMCs. This chain connects TRBV19 to TRBJ1-1; 8 bases line up with TRBD1. CDR3 amino acids: CASTPGQANTEAFF. The DNA of the CDR3 is TGTGCCAGTACCCCGGGACAGGCGAACACTGAAGCTTTCTTT.